What follows describes a single T cell receptor (beta chain). Its target is unknown. Germline values: CDR1 SQVTM, CDR2 ANQGSEA. The length of the CDR3 is 11 residues. The V end lost 6 bases, the J end lost 3 bases, and 6 bases lay between the germline ends. TCR beta libraries were made by quantitative 5'-RACE with molecular barcodes. TCRdb reprocessed the 5' RACE reads via MiXCR and lists one record per CDR3 protein. The sample holds about 150,000 distinct CDR3 sequences; under 55% are singletons and the top ten take about 15%. This sample was included in a study of CD8 T cells in ankylosing spondylitis. Study results and caveats: Matched ankylosing spondylitis synovial fluid reportedly showed significant enrichment of disease-linked clones. What seemed typical of ankylosing spondylitis blood was a TCR beta motif built from roughly eight highly homologous variants. CD8+ disease-linked clones were present at relatively low frequencies in blood.

The source material was synovial fluid, either unsorted or a sorted T cell fraction (not recorded which). The chain is built from TRBV29-1 and TRBJ2-1; D is unclear. This TCR derives from a male donor with ankylosing spondylitis. The CDR3 loop is CSVESYNEQFF. For the CDR3, the DNA is TGCAGCGTGGAAAGCTACAATGAGCAGTTCTTC.